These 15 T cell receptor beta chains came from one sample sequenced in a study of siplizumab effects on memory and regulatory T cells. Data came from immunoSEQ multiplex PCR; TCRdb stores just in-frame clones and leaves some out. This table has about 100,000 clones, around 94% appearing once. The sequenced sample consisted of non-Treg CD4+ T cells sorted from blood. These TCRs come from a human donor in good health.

As DNA, the CDR3 is TGTGCCAGCAGCTACATACTTCGGACAGGGGATTATTTGTCCTACGAGCAGTACTTC. Amino acid sequence: CASSYILRTGDYLSYEQYF. The chain joins TRBV5-6 to TRBJ2-7, with 9 positions matching TRBD1. CDR1 and CDR2 from the germline V gene are SGHDT and YYEEEE. CDR3 length: 19 residues. Trimming removed 3 bases from V and 1 base from J; junction bases left unmatched: 17.

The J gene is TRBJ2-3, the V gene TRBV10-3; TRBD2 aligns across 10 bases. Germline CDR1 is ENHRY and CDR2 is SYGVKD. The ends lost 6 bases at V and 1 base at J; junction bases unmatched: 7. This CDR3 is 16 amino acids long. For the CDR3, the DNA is TGTGCCATCAGCCAGAGCGGGAGGGCCGGCACAGATACGCAGTATTTT. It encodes CAISQSGRAGTDTQYF.

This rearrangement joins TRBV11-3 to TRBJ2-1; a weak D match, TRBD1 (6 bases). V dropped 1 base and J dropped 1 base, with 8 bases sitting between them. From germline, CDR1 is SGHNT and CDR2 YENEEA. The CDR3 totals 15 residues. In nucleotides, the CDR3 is TGTGCCAGCAGCTTAGGCCAGGGGTCCTACAATGAGCAGTTCTTC. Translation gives CASSLGQGSYNEQFF.

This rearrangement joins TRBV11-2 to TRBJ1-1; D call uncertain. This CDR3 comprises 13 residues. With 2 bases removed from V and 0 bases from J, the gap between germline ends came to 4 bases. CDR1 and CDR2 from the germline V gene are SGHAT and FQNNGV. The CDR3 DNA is TGTGCCAGCAGCTTAAGACTGAACACTGAAGCTTTCTTT. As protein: CASSLRLNTEAFF.

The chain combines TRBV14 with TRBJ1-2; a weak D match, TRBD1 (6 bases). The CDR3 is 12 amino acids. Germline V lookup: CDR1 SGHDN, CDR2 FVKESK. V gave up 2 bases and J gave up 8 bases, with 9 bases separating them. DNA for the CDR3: TGTGCCAGCAGCCAAAACAGGGTGGGCTACACCTTC. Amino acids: CASSQNRVGYTF.

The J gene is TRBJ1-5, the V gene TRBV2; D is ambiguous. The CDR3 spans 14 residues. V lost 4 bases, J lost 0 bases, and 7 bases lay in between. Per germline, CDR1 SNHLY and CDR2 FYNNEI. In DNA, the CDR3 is TGTGCCAGCAGTGGCGCTAATAGCAATCAGCCCCAGCATTTT. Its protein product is CASSGANSNQPQHF.

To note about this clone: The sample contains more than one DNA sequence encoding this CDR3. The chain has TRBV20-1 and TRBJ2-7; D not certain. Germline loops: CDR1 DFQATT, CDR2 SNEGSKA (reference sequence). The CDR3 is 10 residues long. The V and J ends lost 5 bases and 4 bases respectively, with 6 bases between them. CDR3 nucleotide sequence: TGCAGTGCTTCGAAGTACGAGCAGTACTTC. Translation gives CSASKYEQYF.

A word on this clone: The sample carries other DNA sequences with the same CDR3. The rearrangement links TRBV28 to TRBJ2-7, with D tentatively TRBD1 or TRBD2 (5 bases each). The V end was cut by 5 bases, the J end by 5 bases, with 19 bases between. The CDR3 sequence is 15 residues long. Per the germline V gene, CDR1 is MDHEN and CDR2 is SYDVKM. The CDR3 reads CASSRSGPGLNEQYF. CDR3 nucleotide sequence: TGTGCCAGCAGTCGCTCGGGACCAGGGCTCAACGAGCAGTACTTC.

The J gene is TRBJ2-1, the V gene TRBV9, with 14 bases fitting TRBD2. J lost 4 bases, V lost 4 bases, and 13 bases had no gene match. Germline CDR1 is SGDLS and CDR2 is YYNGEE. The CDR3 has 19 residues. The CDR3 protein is CASSMTGTSGRHRYNEQFF. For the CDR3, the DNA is TGTGCCAGCAGCATGACCGGGACTAGCGGGAGACACCGGTACAATGAGCAGTTCTTC.

CDR3 in amino acids: CASSSLRQGYGYTF. CDR3 in DNA: TGTGCCAGCAGTTCCCTCCGACAGGGGTATGGCTACACCTTC. This sequence joins TRBV28 and TRBJ1-2, with 8 nucleotides matching TRBD1. In germline, CDR1 is MDHEN, CDR2 SYDVKM. J gave up 5 bases and V 4 bases, and 6 bases lay outside the gene matches. This CDR3 is built from 14 residues.

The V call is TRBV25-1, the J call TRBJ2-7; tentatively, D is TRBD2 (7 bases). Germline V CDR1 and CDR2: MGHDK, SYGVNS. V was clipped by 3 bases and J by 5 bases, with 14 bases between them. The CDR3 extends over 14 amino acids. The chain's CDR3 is CASSESIGGDEQYF. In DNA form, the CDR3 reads TGTGCCAGCAGTGAGTCGATAGGGGGGGACGAGCAGTACTTC.

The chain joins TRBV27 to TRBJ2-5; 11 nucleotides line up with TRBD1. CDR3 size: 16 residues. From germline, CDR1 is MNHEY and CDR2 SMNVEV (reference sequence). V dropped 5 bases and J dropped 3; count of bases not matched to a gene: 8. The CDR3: CASSTRDRGRKETQYF. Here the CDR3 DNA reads TGTGCCAGCAGTACGAGGGACAGGGGGAGAAAAGAGACCCAGTACTTC.

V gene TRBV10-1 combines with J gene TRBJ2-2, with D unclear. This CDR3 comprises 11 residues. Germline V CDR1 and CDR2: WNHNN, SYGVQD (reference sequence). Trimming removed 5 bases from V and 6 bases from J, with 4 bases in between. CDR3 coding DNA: TGCGCCAGCAGTACGGCCGGGGAGCTGTTTTTT. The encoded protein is CASSTAGELFF.

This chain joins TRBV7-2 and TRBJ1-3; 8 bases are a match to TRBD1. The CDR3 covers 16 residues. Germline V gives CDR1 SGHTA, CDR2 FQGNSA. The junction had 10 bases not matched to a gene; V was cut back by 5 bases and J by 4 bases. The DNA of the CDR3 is TGTGCCAGCAGCCCCCAAACAGGGGGTCCGGGAAACACCATATATTTT. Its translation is CASSPQTGGPGNTIYF.

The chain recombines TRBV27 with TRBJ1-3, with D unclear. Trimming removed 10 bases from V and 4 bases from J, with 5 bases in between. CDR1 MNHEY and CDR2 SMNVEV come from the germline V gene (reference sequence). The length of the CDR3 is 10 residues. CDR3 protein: CATTGNTIYF. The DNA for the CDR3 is TGTGCCACCACAGGAAACACCATATATTTT.